This T cell receptor (beta chain) was identified in a study of T-cell memory formation after mild COVID-19. Across the whole study: There were largely donor-specific TCR clusters.

Study observations and caveats: Within pre-infection memory, some responding clones were found, suggesting cross-reactive memory joined. The authors left the SARS-CoV-2 specificity of second-wave clones peaking on day 37 unconfirmed.

CDR1 SGHVS and CDR2 FQNEAQ come from the germline V gene. The CDR3 length is 14 residues. With 6 bases removed from V and 0 bases from J, the gap between germline ends came to 11 bases. Concerning this clonotype: As yet, its antigen is unknown.

Researchers used 5'RACE with constant-segment primers to make TCR alpha and TCR beta cDNA libraries that carry sample barcodes and UMIs. Via MiXCR, TCRdb re-called the 5' RACE reads, giving one row per CDR3 protein. This table has around 300,000 distinct CDR3 sequences, around an eighth appearing once. The chain employs TRBV7-8 and TRBJ1-1; D is perhaps TRBD1 (5 bases). This receptor was taken from a man between 18 and 29 years old who had mild COVID-19 (a few samples of this study predate the infection). Cell type and time point are not known. The sequenced sample consisted of PBMCs or a T cell subset sorted from them (not recorded which). CDR3 residues: CASRPGPMNTEAFF. The CDR3 DNA is TGTGCCAGCAGACCGGGACCGATGAACACTGAAGCTTTCTTT.